These 2 T cell receptor beta chains originate from one sample sequenced in a study of control samples from healthy donors and cancer patients. Sequencing was performed with immunoSEQ multiplex PCR; in TCRdb, only in-frame clones are kept and a portion is missing. The sample holds over 150,000 clones, approximately 92% seen once. The specimen was blood. The source is a man between 18 and 29 years old in good health.

The CDR3 protein is CAWSTGTGNQPQHF. The CDR3 region has the DNA TGTGCCTGGTCTACCGGGACAGGCAATCAGCCCCAGCATTTT. The chain links TRBV30 to TRBJ1-5; TRBD1 matches 7 bases. V shed 5 bases, J shed 2 bases, and the junction held 6 bases outside the gene matches. CDR1 GTSNPN and CDR2 SVGIG come from the germline V gene (reference sequence). The CDR3 length is 14 residues.

J is TRBJ2-3 and V is TRBV24-1; 7 bases fit TRBD1. Germline values: CDR1 KGHDR, CDR2 SFDVKD. The V and J ends lost 4 bases and 0 bases, in that order; junction bases with no gene match: 6. This CDR3 has 16 amino acids. In DNA form, the CDR3 reads TGTGCCACCAGTGAAGCCACAGGGGTGAGCACAGATACGCAGTATTTT. Translated, it gives CATSEATGVSTDTQYF.